This record concerns one T cell receptor beta chain sequence. What it binds is unknown. The CDR3 length is 15 residues. Per the germline V gene, CDR1 is SGHNT and CDR2 is YYREEE (reference sequence). V was clipped by 2 bases and J by 4 bases, with 13 bases between them. The data stem from a study of T cell responses to AZD1222 COVID-19 vaccine. Study information: Samples with a second dose at about 4 or about 12 weeks were pooled together.

Study outcomes and limitations: No day 14 peak samples; only post-peak repertoires were characterized. Donors skewed white British and female; clonal diversity was possibly underestimated.

Assay used: immunoSEQ multiplex PCR; TCRdb lists only in-frame clones, some missing. The data hold tens of thousands of clones, with around 85% observed a single time. The V call is TRBV5-4, the J call TRBJ1-3; D gene unclear. The sequenced sample was peripheral blood, obtained on day 0 of AZD1222 vaccination. This TCR derives from an adult in good health. The CDR3 loop is CASSLITHRGNTIYF. The CDR3 coding sequence is TGTGCCAGCAGCTTAATCACTCACCGGGGAAACACCATATATTTT. The full variable domain, rest sourced from reference TRBV5-4 and TRBJ1-3, is ETGVTQSPTHLIKTRGQQVTLRCSSQSGHNTVSWYQQALGQGPQFIFQYYREEENGRGNFPPRFSGLQFPNYSSELNVNALELDDSALYLCASSLITHRGNTIYFGEGSWLTVV.